This T cell receptor (beta chain) was recorded in a study of identifying expanded T cells in peripheral blood. General study results and limits: Roughly 1.2 clones differed between technical replicates, versus roughly 17 and 20 over time.

Produced via immunoSEQ multiplex PCR; TCRdb's table is partial and in-frame only. This table holds about 94,000 clones, approximately 86% found once. With respect to this clone: Its antigen is as yet unknown.

V lost 1 base to trimming and J lost 1 base, with 11 bases between them. Germline V CDR1 and CDR2: LNHDA, SQIVND (reference sequence). CDR3 length equals 16 residues. Collection occurred without any documented infections or immune events in donors. The sequence was obtained from a person between 18 and 75 years old in good health. The chain couples TRBV19 to TRBJ1-5; D is unclear. Sequenced material: blood. The CDR3 loop is CASSIGGGVSNQPQHF. CDR3 DNA: TGTGCCAGTAGTATAGGCGGCGGGGTGAGCAATCAGCCCCAGCATTTT.